These T cell receptor beta chains were read from a single sample in a study of blood T cell repertoires in COVID-19. Here immunoSEQ multiplex PCR was the method, and the copy in TCRdb shows in-frame clones only, minus some. The data show 200,000 to 250,000 clones, approximately 81% seen once. Sequenced sample: peripheral blood. The receptors here all came from a woman of 80 years or more with active or convalescent COVID-19. The conserved cysteine and the conserved F or W are not part of the CDR3 here. The order of the fields is V gene, J gene, clone size, CDR3 protein. The size field is filled for only some rows; it gives once, few, many or a size class.

V: TRBV30; J: TRBJ1-5; size: NA; CDR3: AWSLQGDQPQH
V: TRBV5-1; J: TRBJ2-3; size: NA; CDR3: ASSPRTGPPDTQY
V: TRBV21-1; J: TRBJ2-7; size: NA; CDR3: ASSNERTGREKFNYEQY
V: TRBV28; J: TRBJ1-3; size: NA; CDR3: ASSFGGTLRNTIY
V: TRBV10-3; J: TRBJ2-3; size: NA; CDR3: AISQGLAGTDTQY
V: TRBV7-9; J: TRBJ2-5; size: NA; CDR3: ASSLDVGTQY
V: TRBV12-3/TRBV12-4; J: TRBJ1-4; size: NA; CDR3: ASSAGGGEKLF
V: TRBV3-1/TRBV3-2; J: TRBJ2-1; size: NA; CDR3: ASSQVGLRDNEQF
V: TRBV7-8; J: TRBJ2-2; size: NA; CDR3: ASSLRQGADTGELF
V: TRBV19; J: TRBJ1-5; size: few; CDR3: ASIGGQGADQPQH
V: TRBV21-1; J: TRBJ1-3; size: NA; CDR3: ASSPSARTGGNTIY
V: TRBV7-2; J: TRBJ2-5; size: NA; CDR3: ASSSLGQGAGETQY
V: TRBV11-2; J: TRBJ1-1; size: NA; CDR3: ATQGQLNTEAF
V: TRBV29-1; J: TRBJ2-1; size: NA; CDR3: SVSQGVTYEQF
V: TRBV24-1; J: TRBJ2-1; size: NA; CDR3: ATSVAGGGEQF
V: TRBV7-2; J: TRBJ1-2; size: NA; CDR3: ASSLAAGGTRSYGYT
V: TRBV4-2; J: TRBJ1-5; size: NA; CDR3: ASSQVGGGRSNQPQH
V: TRBV11-3; J: TRBJ1-1; size: once; CDR3: ASSLVAGGNTEAF
V: TRBV5-1; J: TRBJ2-5; size: NA; CDR3: ASSLGVDLAAKETQY
V: TRBV28; J: TRBJ2-3; size: NA; CDR3: ASSLAQSTQY
V: TRBV7-9; J: TRBJ2-7; size: NA; CDR3: ASSLQTGLQQY
V: TRBV24-1; J: TRBJ2-1; size: NA; CDR3: ATSESGRNTYNEQF
V: TRBV9; J: TRBJ1-3; size: once; CDR3: ASSVVAGGVSGNTIY
V: TRBV19; J: TRBJ1-2; size: NA; CDR3: ASTTTGGAANYGYT
V: TRBV11-1; J: TRBJ1-2; size: few; CDR3: ASSPQGANYGYT
V: TRBV5-1; J: TRBJ2-2; size: NA; CDR3: ASSEGTIHVGELF
V: TRBV5-6; J: TRBJ2-7; size: NA; CDR3: ASSRLSGSLDEQY
V: TRBV29-1; J: TRBJ1-1; size: NA; CDR3: SASTAGGNTEAF
V: TRBV2; J: TRBJ1-6; size: NA; CDR3: ASSEGFPEGSPLH
V: TRBV7-2; J: TRBJ2-7; size: NA; CDR3: ASSYVGGGHNEQY
V: TRBV30; J: TRBJ1-1; size: once; CDR3: AWATGYTEAF
V: TRBV7-2; J: TRBJ1-3; size: NA; CDR3: ASSALRGTGNRTIY
V: TRBV4-1; J: TRBJ2-7; size: NA; CDR3: ASSQAGTGGEQY
V: TRBV4-2; J: TRBJ2-1; size: NA; CDR3: ASNLLAGGREQF
V: TRBV28; J: TRBJ2-5; size: NA; CDR3: ASSLRDYKETQY
V: TRBV7-3; J: TRBJ2-7; size: NA; CDR3: ASSPTGGNEQY
V: TRBV5-1; J: TRBJ2-3; size: NA; CDR3: ASSLEGKSTDTQY
V: TRBV5-1; J: TRBJ2-3; size: NA; CDR3: ASSPGQSTDTQY
V: TRBV7-9; J: TRBJ2-6; size: NA; CDR3: ASSEPTGVFSGANVLT
V: TRBV7-3; J: TRBJ2-5; size: NA; CDR3: ASSPGGFETQY
V: TRBV11-3; J: TRBJ2-7; size: NA; CDR3: ASSLHGKGAYEQY
V: TRBV2; J: TRBJ2-2; size: NA; CDR3: ASSVPVNTGELF
V: TRBV7-3; J: TRBJ2-2; size: NA; CDR3: ASSPSPASGELF
V: TRBV27; J: TRBJ2-1; size: NA; CDR3: ASSLWSSGRNEQF
V: TRBV4-3; J: TRBJ2-1; size: NA; CDR3: ASSPDGSYNEQF
V: TRBV2; J: TRBJ1-2; size: NA; CDR3: ASTGGKKYYGYT
V: TRBV21-1; J: TRBJ2-1; size: NA; CDR3: ASTLTSGRKHPDNEQF
V: TRBV5-6; J: TRBJ1-2; size: NA; CDR3: ASSFSGVGGYT
V: TRBV5-4; J: TRBJ2-7; size: many; CDR3: ASSLSGTGVYEQY
V: TRBV29-1; J: TRBJ1-3; size: NA; CDR3: SVESWSGNTIY
V: TRBV24-1; J: TRBJ2-2; size: NA; CDR3: ATSDPGYTGELF
V: TRBV7-2; J: TRBJ2-5; size: NA; CDR3: ASSLMAGQETQY
V: TRBV30; J: TRBJ2-7; size: NA; CDR3: AWSVPGTQGPYEQY
V: TRBV5-6; J: TRBJ2-7; size: NA; CDR3: ATRGISGKAHEQY
V: TRBV6-1; J: TRBJ1-5; size: few; CDR3: ASSERISYGNQPQH